These 28 T cell receptor beta chains originate from one sample sequenced in a study of cytomegalovirus exposure and HLA in healthy donors. PCR involved 60 Vbeta and 13 Jbeta primers. The protocol was immunoSEQ multiplex PCR, while the TCRdb copy is restricted to in-frame clones and leaves out a portion. Of 150,000 to 200,000 clones listed, nearly 80% are singletons. The sequenced material came from PBMCs. Receptor source: a man aged 50 to 59 in good health and CMV-seropositive.

The chain has TRBV29-1 and TRBJ1-1; 7 nucleotides match TRBD1. Germline V lookup: CDR1 SQVTM, CDR2 ANQGSEA. There are 13 residues in the CDR3. The V segment lost 8 bases and the J segment 5 bases; nucleotides outside the gene matches: 11. The CDR3 is CSFRDRVGTEAFF. The CDR3 DNA reads as TGCAGCTTTAGAGACAGGGTAGGGACTGAAGCTTTCTTT.

This sequence joins TRBV27 and TRBJ1-6; 11 bases align to TRBD1. Germline trimming cut 3 bases from V and 10 bases from J; bases unmatched to any gene: 5. CDR1 is MNHEY, CDR2 SMNVEV, per germline (reference sequence). The CDR3 spans 15 residues. The CDR3 bases are TGTGCCAGCAGTTTCGGACAGGGGGCATTCTCACCCCTCCACTTT. This codes for CASSFGQGAFSPLHF.

The chain joins TRBV7-2 to TRBJ2-7, with D perhaps TRBD2 (5 bases). CDR1 and CDR2 from the germline V gene are SGHTA and FQGNSA. CDR3 size: 15 residues. V lost 5 bases, J lost 1 base, and 15 bases lay in between. The CDR3 region has the DNA TGTGCCAGCAGCCTCGGGAACAGCAGATCCTACGAGCAGTACTTC. Protein sequence: CASSLGNSRSYEQYF. Full variable domain (rest looked up from reference TRBV7-2 and TRBJ2-7): GAGVSQSPSNKVTEKGKDVELRCDPISGHTALYWYRQSLGQGLEFLIYFQGNSAPDKSGLPSDRFSAERTGGSVSTLTIQRTQQEDSAVYLCASSLGNSRSYEQYFGPGTRLTVT.

The chain is built from TRBV28 and TRBJ1-5; 8 bases align to TRBD1. This CDR3 contains 15 residues. From germline, CDR1 is MDHEN and CDR2 SYDVKM. The V gene end was trimmed by 3 bases and the J gene end by 4 bases; junction bases not matched to a gene: 5. CDR3 nucleotides: TGTGCCAGCAGTTTCCGGACAGGGCAGAATCAGCCCCAGCATTTT. It encodes CASSFRTGQNQPQHF.

This chain connects TRBV9 to TRBJ1-1, with D maybe TRBD1 (5 bases). This CDR3 has 12 amino acids. The V gene's germline CDR1 is SGDLS and CDR2 YYNGEE. Between the trimmed V and J ends, which lost 7 bases and 3 bases, there was a span of 10 bases. In DNA form, the CDR3 reads TGTGCCAGCCGCGACAGTTACACTGAAGCTTTCTTT. Protein: CASRDSYTEAFF.

This clone showed up just once. The chain is built from TRBV2 and TRBJ1-1; 8 positions match TRBD1. Germline lookup yields CDR1 SNHLY and CDR2 FYNNEI. The junction had 10 bases not matched to a gene; V was cut back by 2 bases and J by 5 bases. This CDR3 has 16 residues. CDR3 protein: CASSEWQGATSTEAFF. CDR3 sequence (DNA): TGTGCCAGCAGTGAATGGCAGGGGGCGACGAGTACTGAAGCTTTCTTT.

For this clone: The junction departs from germline at one end; a sequencing error may be responsible. J is TRBJ2-7 and V is TRBV7-9, with 9 bases matching TRBD1. Germline V gene lookup returns CDR1 SEHNR and CDR2 FQNEAQ (reference sequence). CDR3 size: 13 residues. CDR3 in amino acids: CASSFNGDRAFSF. The DNA of the CDR3 is TGTGCCAGCAGCTTCAACGGGGACAGGGCCTTTTCTTTC.

CDR3 sequence reads: CSALSPNEQFF. The CDR3 bases are TGCAGTGCCCTGTCCCCCAATGAGCAGTTCTTC. The V gene is TRBV20-1, the J gene TRBJ2-1; no clear D. The CDR3 covers 11 residues. From germline, CDR1 is DFQATT and CDR2 SNEGSKA (reference sequence). Trimming removed 6 bases from V and 6 bases from J, with 9 bases in between.

The rearrangement links TRBV6-6 to TRBJ2-2; 11 bases map to TRBD1. The CDR3 covers 14 residues. Germline V CDR1 and CDR2: MNHNY, SVGAGI (reference sequence). J gave up 10 bases and V 6 bases, and 7 bases lay outside the gene matches. The CDR3 nucleotides are TGTGCCAGCAGCACGGGACAGGGGGGGTCGGAGCTGTTTTTT. It translates to CASSTGQGGSELFF.

The chain employs TRBV19 and TRBJ2-2; 10 bases align to TRBD2. The CDR3 extends over 15 amino acids. Germline CDR1 and CDR2: LNHDA and SQIVND (reference sequence). With 5 bases clipped from V and 5 bases from J, the junction kept 5 bases outside the gene matches. CDR3 residues: CASSLAGGGTGELFF. CDR3 DNA: TGTGCCAGTAGTTTAGCGGGGGGAGGTACCGGGGAGCTGTTTTTT.

This clone was counted a single time. The chain recombines TRBV28 with TRBJ2-2; D is unresolved. CDR1 and CDR2 (germline): MDHEN, SYDVKM. V was shortened by 2 bases and J by 7 bases, with 5 bases between the two germline ends. The CDR3 totals 12 residues. CDR3 loop: CASSLIDGELFF. CDR3 DNA sequence: TGTGCCAGCAGTTTAATAGACGGGGAGCTGTTTTTT. Full variable domain (remainder filled in from reference TRBV28 and TRBJ2-2): DVKVTQSSRYLVKRTGEKVFLECVQDMDHENMFWYRQDPGLGLRLIYFSYDVKMKEKGDIPEGYSVSREKKERFSLILESASTNQTSMYLCASSLIDGELFFGEGSRLTVL.

The chain is built from TRBV5-1 and TRBJ2-3, with TRBD2 identical over 7 bases. The germline CDR1 and CDR2 sequences are SGHRS and YFSETQ. There are 17 residues in the CDR3. Losses at the gene ends were 4 bases for V and 4 bases for J; bases not matched to a gene: 15. This CDR3 reads CASSLVPGLRAADTQYF. CDR3 DNA: TGCGCCAGCAGCCTGGTACCGGGACTAAGGGCGGCAGATACGCAGTATTTT.

The chain combines TRBV2 with TRBJ2-2; 8 nucleotides align to TRBD2. V was clipped by 2 bases and J by 5 bases; unmatched bases: 1. This CDR3 comprises 14 residues. Germline loops: CDR1 SNHLY, CDR2 FYNNEI. The CDR3 sequence is CASSEKRGTGELFF. CDR3 sequence (DNA): TGTGCCAGCAGTGAAAAGCGGGGGACCGGGGAGCTGTTTTTT.

This clone was observed a handful of times. J is TRBJ2-3 and V is TRBV5-1; 12 bases map to TRBD2. CDR3 size: 20 residues. CDR1 and CDR2 from the germline V gene are SGHRS and YFSETQ. With 2 bases clipped from V and 2 bases from J, the junction kept 15 bases outside the gene matches. CDR3 nucleotide sequence: TGCGCCAGCAGCTTCGGAACCACTAGCGGGGGGACTTTACCCACAGATACGCAGTATTTT. It codes for CASSFGTTSGGTLPTDTQYF.

CDR3 sequence: CASSWGQLNEKLFF. In DNA, the CDR3 is TGCGCCAGCAGCTGGGGACAGCTTAATGAAAAACTGTTTTTT. The genes are TRBV5-1 and TRBJ1-4, with 7 positions matching TRBD1. The J segment lost 4 bases and the V segment lost 3 bases, leaving 3 bases of the junction unmatched. Germline CDR1 and CDR2: SGHRS and YFSETQ. The CDR3 is 14 amino acids.

This clone came up a few times. The chain recombines TRBV5-4 with TRBJ1-2, with 8 bases aligning to TRBD1. There are 13 residues in the CDR3. CDR1 and CDR2 (germline): SGHNT, YYREEE (reference sequence). V trimming: 0 bases; J trimming: 7 bases; junction bases outside the gene matches: 2. CDR3 DNA: TGTGCCAGCAGCTTGGCCGACAGGGGTGGCTACACCTTC. Translating gives CASSLADRGGYTF.

The V and J genes are TRBV2 and TRBJ1-5; TRBD1 aligns across 9 bases. The CDR3 spans 14 residues. V lost 5 bases to trimming and J lost 7 bases; unmatched junction nucleotides: 6. Germline V lookup: CDR1 SNHLY, CDR2 FYNNEI. The chain's CDR3 is CASSNTGGRQPQHF. As DNA, the CDR3 is TGTGCCAGCAGTAATACAGGGGGCAGGCAGCCCCAGCATTTT. The full variable domain, completed using reference TRBV2 and TRBJ1-5, is EPEVTQTPSHQVTQMGQEVILRCVPISNHLYFYWYRQILGQKVEFLVSFYNNEISEKSEIFDDQFSVERPDGSNFTLKIRSTKLEDSAMYFCASSNTGGRQPQHFGDGTRLSIL.

This clone has only a few counts. This chain joins TRBV6-4 and TRBJ2-3; TRBD1 matches at 12 bases. V dropped 2 bases and J dropped 6; count of bases not matched to a gene: 3. The CDR3 has 15 residues. Germline CDR1 reads MRHNA; CDR2 reads SNTAGT. CDR3 in amino acids: CASSDGTGGADTQYF. CDR3 coding DNA: TGTGCCAGCAGTGACGGGACAGGGGGCGCCGATACGCAGTATTTT.

J is TRBJ2-7 and V is TRBV4-2; TRBD2 matches at 9 bases. This CDR3 comprises 16 residues. The junction had 10 bases not matched to a gene; V was cut back by 0 bases and J by 7 bases. Germline V gene lookup returns CDR1 LGHNA and CDR2 YNFKEQ. CDR3 sequence (DNA): TGTGCCAGCAGCCAAGAGGGTAGCGGGGGTATGAGGGAGCAGTACTTC. Protein sequence: CASSQEGSGGMREQYF.

This clone was seen only a few times. This chain connects TRBV15 to TRBJ1-6; 12 bases are a match to TRBD1. The CDR3 consists of 16 residues. After removal of 5 bases from V and 7 bases from J, the junction contained 6 bases not matched to a gene. Germline V CDR1 and CDR2: LNHNV, YYDKDF (reference sequence). CDR3 coding DNA: TGTGCCACCAGCCGGGACAGGGGGCTGCGGAATTCACCCCTCCACTTT. Protein: CATSRDRGLRNSPLHF.

The rearrangement uses TRBV7-2 and TRBJ1-2; TRBD1 might be the D (6 bases). This CDR3 is 13 amino acids long. V was cut by 5 bases and J by 4 bases, with 11 bases left in between. Germline CDR1 is SGHTA and CDR2 is FQGNSA. The CDR3 bases are TGTGCCAGCAGCCTCAGGGGAAGCTATGGCTACACCTTC. Protein: CASSLRGSYGYTF. The whole variable domain, filled in from reference TRBV7-2 and TRBJ1-2, reads GAGVSQSPSNKVTEKGKDVELRCDPISGHTALYWYRQSLGQGLEFLIYFQGNSAPDKSGLPSDRFSAERTGGSVSTLTIQRTQQEDSAVYLCASSLRGSYGYTFGSGTRLTVV.

The chain recombines TRBV14 with TRBJ1-6; D gene ambiguous. Trimming took 2 bases from V and 0 from J, leaving 29 bases between them. This CDR3 contains 23 residues. Germline-derived CDR1 and CDR2 are SGHDN and FVKESK. CDR3 nucleotide sequence: TGTGCCAGCAGCCAACCCACCCGAGGGAGGCACAGACCACCGAGCTCCTATAATTCACCCCTCCACTTT. It specifies CASSQPTRGRHRPPSSYNSPLHF. The variable domain in full, with the rest retrieved from reference TRBV14 and TRBJ1-6, is EAGVTQFPSHSVIEKGQTVTLRCDPISGHDNLYWYRRVMGKEIKFLLHFVKESKQDESGMPNNRFLAERTGGTYSTLKVQPAELEDSGVYFCASSQPTRGRHRPPSSYNSPLHFGNGTRLTVT.

The chain combines TRBV6-1 with TRBJ2-7; unclear D gene. Germline loops: CDR1 MNHNS, CDR2 SASEGT. The CDR3 spans 11 residues. DNA for the CDR3: TGTGCCAGCAGTGAACCGAATACCCTAATAGTC. The encoded protein is CASSEPNTLIV.

In this sample, this clone turned up a few times. V and J are TRBV13 and TRBJ1-2; maybe TRBD1 (6 bases). The CDR3 sequence is 13 residues long. Trimming shortened V by 3 bases and J by 9 bases, and 14 bases separated the two germline ends. CDR1 PRHDT and CDR2 FYEKMQ come from the germline V gene (reference sequence). The CDR3 reads CASSLGRGGSYTF. The CDR3 DNA reads as TGTGCCAGCAGCTTGGGCAGGGGAGGGAGCTACACCTTC.

The chain combines TRBV11-2 with TRBJ1-6, with 9 bases matching TRBD1. J gave up 9 bases and V 5 bases, and 8 bases lay outside the gene matches. Germline CDR1 and CDR2: SGHAT and FQNNGV. CDR3 size: 15 residues. The CDR3 loop is CASSPRTGEVSPLHF. As DNA, the CDR3 is TGTGCCAGCAGCCCTCGGACAGGGGAGGTTTCACCCCTCCACTTT.

This clone was observed a few times. The chain joins TRBV4-2 to TRBJ2-3; TRBD2 matches at 7 bases. The CDR3 has 14 amino acids. Germline-derived CDR1 and CDR2 are LGHNA and YNFKEQ. The V gene end was trimmed by 5 bases and the J gene end by 5 bases; junction bases not matched to a gene: 7. The CDR3 is CASSAGDYIDTQYF. CDR3 coding DNA: TGTGCCAGCAGCGCGGGGGATTATATAGATACGCAGTATTTT.

The genes are TRBV2 and TRBJ2-1, with 13 bases that match TRBD2. The CDR3 covers 16 residues. Germline trimming cut 7 bases from V and 7 bases from J; bases unmatched to any gene: 10. Germline assignment: CDR1 SNHLY and CDR2 FYNNEI. CDR3 protein: CASNPTGLAGRNEQFF. The CDR3 DNA is TGTGCCAGCAATCCGACGGGACTAGCGGGGAGGAATGAGCAGTTCTTC.

The chain links TRBV28 to TRBJ2-7, with TRBD2 as a possible D gene (5 bases). This CDR3 region has 15 residues. Trimming pared 5 bases from V and 4 bases from J, leaving 18 bases between. Germline CDR1 and CDR2: MDHEN and SYDVKM. CDR3 sequence reads: CASSNRQTGSYEQYF. CDR3 coding DNA: TGTGCCAGCAGTAACCGGCAGACGGGGTCATACGAGCAGTACTTC.